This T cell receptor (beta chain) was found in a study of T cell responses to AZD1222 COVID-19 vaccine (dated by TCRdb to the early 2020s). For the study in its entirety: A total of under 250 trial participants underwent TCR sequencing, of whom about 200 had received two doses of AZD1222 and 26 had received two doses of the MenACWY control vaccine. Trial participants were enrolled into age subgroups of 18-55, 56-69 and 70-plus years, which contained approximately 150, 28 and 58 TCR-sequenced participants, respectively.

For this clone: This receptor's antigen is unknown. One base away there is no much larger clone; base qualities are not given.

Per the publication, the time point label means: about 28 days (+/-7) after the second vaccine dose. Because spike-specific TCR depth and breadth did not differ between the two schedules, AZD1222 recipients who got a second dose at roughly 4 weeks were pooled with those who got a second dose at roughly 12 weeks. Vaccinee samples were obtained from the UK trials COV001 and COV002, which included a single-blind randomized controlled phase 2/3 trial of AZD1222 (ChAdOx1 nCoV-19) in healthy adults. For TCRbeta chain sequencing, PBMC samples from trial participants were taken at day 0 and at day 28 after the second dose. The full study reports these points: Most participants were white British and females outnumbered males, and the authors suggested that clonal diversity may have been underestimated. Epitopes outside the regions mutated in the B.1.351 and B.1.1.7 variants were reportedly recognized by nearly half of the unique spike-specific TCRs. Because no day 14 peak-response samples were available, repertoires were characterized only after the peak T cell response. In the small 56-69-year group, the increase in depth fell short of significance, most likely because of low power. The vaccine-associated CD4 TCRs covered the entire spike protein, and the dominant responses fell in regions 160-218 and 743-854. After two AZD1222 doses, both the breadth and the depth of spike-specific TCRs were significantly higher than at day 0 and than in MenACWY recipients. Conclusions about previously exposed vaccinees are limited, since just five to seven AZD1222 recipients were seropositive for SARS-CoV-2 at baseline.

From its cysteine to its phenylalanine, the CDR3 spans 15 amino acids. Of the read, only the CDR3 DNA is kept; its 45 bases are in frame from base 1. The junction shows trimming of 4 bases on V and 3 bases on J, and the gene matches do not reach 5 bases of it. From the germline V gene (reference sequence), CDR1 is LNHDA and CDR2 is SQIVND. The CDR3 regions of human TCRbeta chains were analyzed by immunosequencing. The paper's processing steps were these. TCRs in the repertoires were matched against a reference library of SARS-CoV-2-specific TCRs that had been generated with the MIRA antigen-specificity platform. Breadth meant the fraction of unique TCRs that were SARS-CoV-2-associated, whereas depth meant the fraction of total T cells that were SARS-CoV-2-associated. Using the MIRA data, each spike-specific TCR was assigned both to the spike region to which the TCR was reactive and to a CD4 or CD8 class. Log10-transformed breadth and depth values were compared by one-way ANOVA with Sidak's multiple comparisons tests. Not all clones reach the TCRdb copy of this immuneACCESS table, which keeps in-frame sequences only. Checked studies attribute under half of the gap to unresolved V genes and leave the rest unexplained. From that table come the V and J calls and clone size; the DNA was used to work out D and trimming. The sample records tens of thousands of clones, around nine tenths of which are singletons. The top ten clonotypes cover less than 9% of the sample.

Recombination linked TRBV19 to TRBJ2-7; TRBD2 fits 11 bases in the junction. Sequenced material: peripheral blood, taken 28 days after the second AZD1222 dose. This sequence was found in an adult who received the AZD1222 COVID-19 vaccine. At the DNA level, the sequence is TGTGCCAGTAGTACCTCGACTAGCGGGGTCTACGAGCAGTACTTC. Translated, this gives CASSTSTSGVYEQYF.